This T cell receptor beta chain was retrieved from a study of blood T cell repertoires in COVID-19. As for the study in general: The origin of the acute and convalescent COVID-19 samples was the United States, Italy and Spain. In each case, the material was cDNA or gDNA derived from T cells, B-cell-depleted T cells, or PBMCs.

Germline trimming cut 6 bases from V and 5 bases from J; bases unmatched to any gene: 8. The CDR3 has 15 amino acids. Germline-derived CDR1 and CDR2 are LGHDT and YNNKEL (reference sequence). In the authors' methods: Counts of nucleated cells, estimated from reference gene primer amplification, were obtained. TCRdb's table, derived via immunoSEQ multiplex PCR, lists solely in-frame clones and lacks some. The V and J calls and clone size are taken from that table; D and trimming were inferred from the DNA. The sample includes about 230,000 clones, roughly 84% of them seen just once. Sample: peripheral blood. This receptor was obtained from a man aged 50 to 60 with active or convalescent COVID-19. The chain joins TRBV3-1 (or the pseudogene TRBV3-2) to TRBJ2-5; 11 bases match TRBD2. As DNA, the CDR3 is TGTGCCAGCAGACCTACTAGCGGGGGAGGGGAGACCCAGTACTTC. Protein product: CASRPTSGGGETQYF.